The rows below give T cell receptor beta chains drawn from one sample of a study of cytotoxic CD8 clonotypes in ibrutinib-treated CLL. Assay: immunoSEQ multiplex PCR; the TCRdb copy retains only in-frame clones and omits some. The sample gives some 120,000 clones, more than 55% of which show up once; under 45% is in the top ten. The sequenced sample was PBMCs, obtained after 24 months of ibrutinib treatment. The receptors originated from a human donor with chronic lymphocytic leukemia. Both conserved end residues are part of each CDR3. A D gene is named only where the DNA matches it firmly. The size field is filled for only some rows; it gives once, few, many or a size class.

j_call d_call clone_size v_call cdr3_aa cdr3_nt
TRBJ2-1 TRBD2 NA TRBV5-1 CASSPSGGNNEQFF TGCGCCAGCAGCCCCAGCGGGGGGAACAATGAGCAGTTCTTC
TRBJ2-2 NA NA TRBV7-6 CASSLVSAGELFF TGTGCCAGCAGCTTAGTGTCAGCCGGGGAGCTGTTTTTT
TRBJ2-7 NA NA TRBV25-1 CASSEEGASSYEQYF TGTGCCAGCAGTGAGGAGGGGGCGAGTTCCTACGAGCAGTACTTC
TRBJ1-5 NA NA TRBV28 CASSLRAAQPQHF TGTGCCAGCAGTCTGCGGGCGGCTCAGCCCCAGCATTTT
TRBJ2-7 TRBD1 NA TRBV30 CAWSVGRGTGTWKQYF TGTGCCTGGAGTGTAGGGAGAGGGACAGGGACCTGGAAGCAGTACTTC
TRBJ1-5 NA few TRBV10-3 CAISPRVVEPQHF TGTGCCATCAGCCCCAGGGTTGTAGAGCCCCAGCATTTT
TRBJ1-2 NA many TRBV2 CASSERGGYGYTF TGTGCCAGCAGTGAACGGGGTGGCTATGGCTACACCTTC
TRBJ1-5 NA NA TRBV19 CASSIYQESNQPQHF TGTGCCAGTAGTATTTACCAGGAGAGCAATCAGCCCCAGCATTTT
TRBJ1-5 NA NA TRBV10-3 CAISESGVTIRPQHF TGTGCCATCAGTGAGTCGGGAGTGACGATCAGGCCCCAGCATTTT
TRBJ1-5 NA once TRBV25-1 CASSGGQLDPQHF TGTGCCAGCAGTGGGGGGCAGCTCGATCCCCAGCATTTT
TRBJ2-5 TRBD2 NA TRBV29-1 CSVDTGGGTQYF TGCAGCGTTGATACGGGGGGAGGGACCCAGTACTTC
TRBJ2-1 TRBD1 few TRBV9 CASSAQGVHEQFF TGTGCCAGCAGCGCTCAGGGGGTCCATGAGCAGTTCTTC
TRBJ1-5 NA few TRBV29-1 CSVAVSNQPQHF TGCAGCGTTGCCGTATCGAATCAGCCCCAGCATTTT
TRBJ1-1 NA NA TRBV6-6 CASIFAGNTEAFF TGTGCCAGCATTTTTGCGGGGAACACTGAAGCTTTCTTT
TRBJ2-3 TRBD2 NA TRBV10-1 CASSVRGGLPYF TGCGCCAGCAGTGTTCGGGGGGGCCTCCCGTATTTT
TRBJ1-1 TRBD1 NA TRBV9 CASARQGRNTEAFF TGTGCCAGCGCACGACAGGGGAGGAACACTGAAGCTTTCTTT
TRBJ2-3 NA once TRBV7-2 CASSLAQQDTQYF TGTGCCAGCAGCTTAGCGCAGCAGGATACGCAGTATTTT
TRBJ2-5 NA few TRBV9 CASSTNARGVETQYF TGTGCCAGCAGCACAAACGCCAGGGGGGTAGAGACCCAGTACTTC
TRBJ1-1 TRBD1 NA TRBV28 CASSFSDRGRNTEAFF TGTGCCAGCAGTTTTTCGGACAGGGGGCGGAACACTGAAGCTTTCTTT
TRBJ2-7 NA NA TRBV27 CASSLGTPSSYEQYF TGTGCCAGCAGTTTAGGGACACCCAGCTCCTACGAGCAGTACTTC
TRBJ2-5 NA few TRBV11-2 CASSLGLRGLWTQYF TGTGCCAGCAGCTTAGGGCTGCGGGGGCTGTGGACCCAGTACTTC
TRBJ1-1 NA NA TRBV6-5 CASTLKANTEAFF TGTGCCAGCACCCTTAAGGCGAACACTGAAGCTTTCTTT
TRBJ2-3 TRBD2 many TRBV19 CATQGKRLAGGNTQYF TGTGCCACTCAGGGAAAACGACTAGCGGGGGGAAATACGCAGTATTTT
TRBJ2-1 NA NA TRBV9 CASSVATWGRYNEQFF TGTGCCAGCAGCGTAGCTACGTGGGGGAGGTACAATGAGCAGTTCTTC
TRBJ1-2 NA once TRBV10-1 CASSESKFRYGYTF TGCGCCAGCAGTGAGTCGAAGTTCCGATATGGCTACACCTTC
TRBJ1-2 TRBD1 NA TRBV11-3 CASSSSQQGISGYTF TGTGCCAGCAGCTCCAGCCAACAGGGGATTAGTGGCTACACCTTC
TRBJ1-5 NA NA TRBV2 CASSDRVSNQPQHF TGTGCCAGCAGTGACAGGGTGAGCAATCAGCCCCAGCATTTT
TRBJ1-1 NA many TRBV2 CASSFSTGIGTEAFF TGTGCCAGCAGTTTCTCTACAGGGATTGGCACTGAAGCTTTCTTT
TRBJ1-2 NA few TRBV4-1 CASSQGLQGSYGYTF TGCGCCAGCAGCCAAGGGCTACAGGGTTCATATGGCTACACCTTC
TRBJ1-3 NA few TRBV5-1 CASSPSIYF TGCGCCAGCAGCCCCTCCATATATTTT
TRBJ1-6 TRBD1 few TRBV19 CASSTGTGNSPLHF TGTGCCAGTAGCACCGGGACAGGGAATTCACCCCTCCACTTT
TRBJ2-3 TRBD2 once TRBV5-1 CASSFQRGGLLDTQYF TGCGCCAGCAGCTTCCAGCGGGGGGGTCTCTTGGATACGCAGTATTTT
TRBJ1-2 TRBD1 NA TRBV29-1 CSAKETTGAGGYTF TGCAGCGCCAAGGAAACAACAGGGGCTGGGGGCTACACCTTC
TRBJ2-1 TRBD1 NA TRBV7-3 CARGPDRRLNEQFF TGTGCCAGAGGCCCGGACAGGAGGTTAAATGAGCAGTTCTTC
TRBJ2-4 NA NA TRBV18 CASSRVKPASKTIQYF TGTGCCAGCTCACGGGTGAAGCCAGCCTCAAAAACCATTCAGTACTTC
TRBJ1-2 NA NA TRBV7-9 CASSRESYYGYTF TGTGCCAGCAGTCGGGAGTCCTACTATGGCTACACCTTC
TRBJ1-3 NA NA TRBV2 CASRFSGNTIYF TGTGCCAGCCGCTTCTCTGGAAACACCATATATTTT
TRBJ1-4 NA NA TRBV4-3 CASSHPGEKLFF TGCGCCAGCAGCCATCCTGGGGAAAAACTGTTTTTT
TRBJ2-5 NA few TRBV5-1 CASSLVEQETQYF TGCGCCAGCAGCTTGGTAGAACAAGAGACCCAGTACTTC
TRBJ1-2 NA few TRBV5-1 CASSSWAGLNYGYTF TGCGCCAGCAGCTCTTGGGCCGGATTGAACTATGGCTACACCTTC
TRBJ2-6 NA NA TRBV2 CASKAFGSGANVLTF TGTGCCAGCAAGGCATTTGGCTCTGGGGCCAACGTCCTGACTTTC
TRBJ2-3 TRBD2 NA TRBV2 CASSGGSDTQYF TGTGCCAGCAGCGGGGGGTCAGATACGCAGTATTTT